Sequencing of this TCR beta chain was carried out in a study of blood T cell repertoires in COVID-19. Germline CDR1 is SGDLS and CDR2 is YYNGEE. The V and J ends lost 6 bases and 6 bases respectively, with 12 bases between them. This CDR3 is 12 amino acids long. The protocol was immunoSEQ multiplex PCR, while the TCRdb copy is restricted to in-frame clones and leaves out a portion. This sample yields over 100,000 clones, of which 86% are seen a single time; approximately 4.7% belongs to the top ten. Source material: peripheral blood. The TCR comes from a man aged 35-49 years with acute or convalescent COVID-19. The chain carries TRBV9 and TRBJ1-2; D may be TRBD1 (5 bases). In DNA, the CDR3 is TGTGCCAGCACCGCAGGGCCCGATGGCTACACCTTC. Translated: CASTAGPDGYTF.